This paragraph reports one T cell receptor beta chain. The data derive from a study of blood T cell repertoires in COVID-19. Study-level information: COVID-19 samples collected from the United States, Italy and Spain covered acute and convalescent phases.

The table came from immunoSEQ multiplex PCR; TCRdb's copy has only in-frame clones and leaves some out. The table has approximately 150,000 clones, 80% to 95% seen once. Germline CDR1 reads SGHNT; CDR2 reads YENEEA. V lost 1 base and J lost 2, with 8 bases in between. The length of the CDR3 is 14 residues. The clonotype comes from a woman aged 55-75 years with COVID-19, enrolled during active disease. Sequenced sample: peripheral blood. The chain joins TRBV11-3 to TRBJ2-5; D may be TRBD1 (6 bases). In DNA form, the CDR3 reads TGTGCCAGCAGCTTAGGCGGACAGCAAGAGACCCAGTACTTC. This translates into CASSLGGQQETQYF.